This paragraph covers one T cell receptor (beta chain) sequence. The antigen is not known. Using immunoSEQ multiplex PCR, the repertoire was profiled, and TCRdb retains in-frame clones only, with some absent. The table shows about 59,000 clones, with 78% occurring only once. The sample is drawn from a study of vaccination effects on CD4 cells after COVID-19. In the ViraFEST assay, antigen-specific CD4+ clonotypes were identified by expansion after peptide-pool stimulation. Researchers isolated CD4+ T cells once roughly nine days of culture had elapsed. Two doses of either BNT162b2 or mRNA-1273 were given to each participant. The V gene end was trimmed by 4 bases and the J gene end by 9 bases; junction bases not matched to a gene: 9. CDR1 is SNHLY, CDR2 FYNNEI, per germline. The CDR3 runs 14 residues.

The receptor comes from a human donor who received a COVID-19 vaccine. The chain uses TRBV2 and TRBJ2-4, with 7 bases aligning to TRBD1. Sequencing was performed on CD4+ T cells from PBMCs cultured with HCoV-OC43 spike peptides, taken after COVID-19 vaccination. Subset specified: HCoV-OC43 spike overlapping peptide pool stimulation. CDR3 in amino acids: CASSGVDRASIQYF. DNA for the CDR3: TGTGCCAGCAGTGGGGTCGACAGGGCGTCCATTCAGTACTTC. Full variable domain (missing parts from reference TRBV2 and TRBJ2-4): EPEVTQTPSHQVTQMGQEVILRCVPISNHLYFYWYRQILGQKVEFLVSFYNNEISEKSEIFDDQFSVERPDGSNFTLKIRSTKLEDSAMYFCASSGVDRASIQYFGAGTRLSVL.